This paragraph covers one T cell receptor (beta chain) sequence. This entry belongs to a study of PD-1 blockade in mismatch repair-deficient tumors. Study-level background: All were previously treated, progressing patients with approximately 11 mismatch repair-deficient cancer types.

The CDR3 is 14 residues long. The V gene's germline CDR1 is LGHNT and CDR2 FRNRAP. V was cut by 4 bases and J by 4 bases, with 11 bases left in between. The table came from immunoSEQ multiplex PCR; TCRdb's copy has only in-frame clones and leaves some out. The sample has tens of thousands of clones, roughly 80% seen once. Sequencing used peripheral blood, obtained 12 weeks after starting pembrolizumab. This sequence originates from an adult with mismatch repair-deficient cancer. V gene TRBV12-5 combines with J gene TRBJ2-1, with D possibly being TRBD2 (5 bases). CDR3 protein: CASGSSTSYNEQFF. CDR3 coding DNA: TGTGCTAGTGGTTCATCCACTAGTTACAATGAGCAGTTCTTC. Using reference TRBV12-5 and TRBJ2-1 for the parts outside the CDR3, the full variable domain is DARVTQTPRHKVTEMGQEVTMRCQPILGHNTVFWYRQTMMQGLELLAYFRNRAPLDDSGMPKDRFSAEMPDATLATLKIQPSEPRDSAVYFCASGSSTSYNEQFFGPGTRLTVL.